This T cell receptor (beta chain) was documented in a study of technical replicates of blood from several donors. In its sample, this clone was seen once. CDR1 and CDR2 (germline): LNHDA, SQIVND (reference sequence). The CDR3 has 14 residues. The V gene end was trimmed by 7 bases and the J gene end by 9 bases; junction bases not matched to a gene: 12. This table comes from immunoSEQ multiplex PCR, and its TCRdb copy is limited to in-frame clones, with some not included. The sample has about 97,000 clones; approximately 94% are singletons. This TCR derives from a human donor in good health. This rearrangement joins TRBV19 to TRBJ2-1; TRBD2 aligns across 7 bases. The sample comprised T cells isolated from PBMCs. The CDR3 DNA reads TGTGCCAGTACCCCGGTGGGCGGGAGACGTGAGCAGTTCTTC. This translates into CASTPVGGRREQFF.